This T cell receptor (beta chain) came from a study of blood T cell repertoires in COVID-19. Study overall: Samples taken during acute and convalescent COVID-19 were collected in the United States, Italy and Spain. T cells, B-cell-depleted T cells, or PBMCs supplied cDNA or gDNA.

V was clipped by 3 bases and J by 3 bases, with 11 bases between them. CDR1 is DFQATT and CDR2 is SNEGSKA in the germline V gene (reference sequence). CDR3 length: 13 residues. Source study methods: Estimation of nucleated cell counts relied on the amplification of reference gene primers. The method was immunoSEQ multiplex PCR; TCRdb's version includes in-frame clones alone and lacks a portion of them. V and J calls and clone size follow that table, whereas D and trimming were derived from the DNA. Of 90,000 to 100,000 clones listed, 65% to 85% are singletons. This sequence joins TRBV20-1 and TRBJ2-5, with D unclear. The receptor was isolated from an older man with active or convalescent COVID-19. Sequenced material: peripheral blood. CDR3 bases: TGCAGTGCTAGTCTGGGCAGTGAAGAGACCCAGTACTTC. Translation gives CSASLGSEETQYF.